These 5 T cell receptor beta chains originate from one sample sequenced in a study of OX40 agonist ivuxolimab in advanced cancers. The table came from immunoSEQ multiplex PCR; TCRdb's copy has only in-frame clones and leaves some out. The table has tens of thousands of clones, roughly 80% seen once. Here the sequenced sample was CD4+ or CD8+ T cells sorted from blood, taken in a trial of the OX40 agonist ivuxolimab. These receptors were taken from an adult with an advanced solid tumor such as melanoma, head and neck, liver or kidney cancer.

The chain combines TRBV13 with TRBJ2-1; 11 bases match TRBD2. V lost 9 bases to trimming and J lost 4 bases; unmatched junction nucleotides: 5. Germline V CDR1 and CDR2: PRHDT, FYEKMQ (reference sequence). The length of the CDR3 is 14 residues. The CDR3 here is CASKTSGAYNEQFF. In DNA, the CDR3 is TGTGCCAGTAAGACTAGCGGGGCATACAATGAGCAGTTCTTC.

As to this clone: At one end the junction does not follow the germline gene, possibly because of a read error. The chain recombines TRBV4-1 with TRBJ1-5, with 7 nucleotides matching TRBD1. Germline assignment: CDR1 MGHRA and CDR2 YSYEKL. The CDR3 is made up of 13 amino acids. DNA of the CDR3: TGCGCCAGCAGCCACACGTTAGGACAGGACCAGATTTTT. Encoded protein: CASSHTLGQDQIF.

This rearrangement joins TRBV19 to TRBJ1-2; D is ambiguous. The CDR3 loop spans 16 amino acids. V was cut by 3 bases and J by 7 bases, with 21 bases left in between. Looked up from germline, CDR1 is LNHDA and CDR2 is SQIVND (reference sequence). The CDR3 region is CASSIPFDRGLRGYTF. The CDR3 coding sequence is TGTGCCAGTAGTATCCCATTCGACCGAGGACTACGTGGCTACACCTTC.

CDR3 sequence reads: CASSGGFWNTEAFF. CDR3 nucleotide sequence: TGTGCCAGCAGTGGCGGGTTCTGGAACACTGAAGCTTTCTTT. The chain employs TRBV27 and TRBJ1-1; D not certain. CDR1 MNHEY and CDR2 SMNVEV come from the germline V gene (reference sequence). V was trimmed by 5 bases and J by 1 base, leaving 11 bases between them. CDR3 length: 14 residues.

CDR3 DNA sequence: TGTGCCAGCAGTTTTGAACTAGCGGGGTCCTACGAGCAGTACTTC. Protein sequence: CASSFELAGSYEQYF. J is TRBJ2-7 and V is TRBV28, with TRBD2 matching 10 bases. Germline CDR1 and CDR2: MDHEN and SYDVKM. The CDR3 has 15 amino acids. With V trimmed by 3 bases and J by 1 base, 3 bases remained unmatched.